This TCR beta chain was retrieved from a study of HIV-infected patients and healthy controls. Study-wide results and caveats: In HIV-infected patients, the apparent post-therapy Gini index recovery did not replicate in size-matched data.

Approximately 510 ng RNA was reverse transcribed with alpha and beta constant-region primers. Separate chain-specific third strand synthesis with multiplexing indices produced the alpha and beta libraries. TCRdb re-derived calls from the 5' RACE reads in MiXCR, one entry per CDR3 protein. Here the sample spans roughly 4,000 distinct CDR3 sequences, around 9% being singletons. Antiretroviral therapy had run roughly three months, about 14 weeks, before follow-up blood collection. No cell fractionation was done, so the repertoire covers all unsorted peripheral blood T cells. This clonotype was detected a few times. The antigen is unknown. The source is an adult with HIV infection. The input for sequencing was blood, taken during antiretroviral therapy.

The CDR3 DNA reads as TGCGCCAGCAGCTTGGAGTTGGGCACTGAAGCTTTCTTT. It is translated as CASSLELGTEAFF. The chain uses TRBV5-1 and TRBJ1-1; D not resolved. Germline assignment: CDR1 SGHRS and CDR2 YFSETQ. The CDR3 runs to 13 residues. V lost 0 bases and J 4 bases, leaving 7 bases between the germline ends.